These 5 T cell receptor beta chains were all obtained from the same sample, sequenced in a study of response to subunit inactivated influenza vaccine. TCRdb processed the RT-PCR reads anew with MiXCR; each CDR3 protein has one entry. The sample yields some 500,000 distinct CDR3 sequences, 10% to 15% seen once. Sample: PBMCs from blood, taken 35 to 45 days after vaccination. The receptor source for this set is a man aged 50 to 59 who received an inactivated influenza vaccine.

This clonotype was seen more than once but under ten times. This sequence joins TRBV20-1 and TRBJ2-5, with 8 positions matching TRBD2. This CDR3 is 16 amino acids long. V trimming: 7 bases; J trimming: 4 bases; junction bases outside the gene matches: 17. Germline V gives CDR1 DFQATT, CDR2 SNEGSKA (reference sequence). The CDR3 loop is CSVTRLAGSYGETQYF. The CDR3 coding sequence is TGCAGTGTCACTCGATTAGCGGGATCGTACGGAGAGACCCAGTACTTC.

Note on this clonotype: Mismatch with germline at one junction end may stem from a read error. This rearrangement joins TRBV5-1 to TRBJ2-3; D is ambiguous. In germline, CDR1 is SGHRS, CDR2 YFSETQ. The CDR3 spans 12 residues. CDR3 sequence: CPSRGVADTQYF. The CDR3 region has the DNA TGCCCCAGCAGAGGAGTTGCGGATACGCAGTATTTT.

This chain joins TRBV4-2 and TRBJ2-3, with 10 bases aligning to TRBD2. Trimming at V came to 4 bases and at J to 0 bases, leaving 4 bases not matched to a gene. Germline CDR1 reads LGHNA; CDR2 reads YNFKEQ. The CDR3 loop spans 16 amino acids. CDR3 nucleotides: TGTGCCAGCAGCCCGGGACTAGCGAGAAGCACAGATACGCAGTATTTT. It translates to CASSPGLARSTDTQYF.

This clonotype was seen a few times. This CDR3 reads CSARSGQGITEAFF. The DNA for the CDR3 is TGCAGTGCTAGGTCGGGACAGGGTATCACTGAAGCTTTCTTT. The chain recombines TRBV20-1 with TRBJ1-1, with 9 positions matching TRBD1. With 3 bases clipped from V and 4 bases from J, the junction kept 6 bases outside the gene matches. This CDR3 region has 14 residues. The germline CDR1 and CDR2 sequences are DFQATT and SNEGSKA (reference sequence).

In this sample, this clonotype turned up a few times. V is TRBV5-1 and J is TRBJ2-6; 7 bases match TRBD1. The germline V gene encodes CDR1 SGHRS and CDR2 YFSETQ. The CDR3 length is 17 residues. Germline trimming cut 4 bases from V and 0 bases from J; bases unmatched to any gene: 7. CDR3: CASSPTGFNSGANVLTF. The CDR3 DNA reads TGCGCCAGCAGCCCGACAGGGTTCAACTCTGGGGCCAACGTCCTGACTTTC.